One and the same sample provided the 28 T cell receptor beta chains below, sequenced in a study of blood T cell repertoires in COVID-19. Data came from immunoSEQ multiplex PCR; TCRdb stores just in-frame clones and leaves some out. The sample lists roughly 260,000 clones, around nine tenths occurring once. Sequencing used PBMCs or T cells enriched from blood (not recorded which). The source is a woman aged 18-29 years who had recovered from COVID-19.

The rearrangement joins TRBV9 to TRBJ1-5, with TRBD1 matching 7 bases. This CDR3 spans 16 amino acids. Germline-derived CDR1 and CDR2 are SGDLS and YYNGEE. Trimming removed 3 bases from V and 4 bases from J; junction bases left unmatched: 10. As DNA, the CDR3 is TGTGCCAGCAGCGCGCGACAGGGTGCGGTTAATCAGCCCCAGCATTTT. It encodes CASSARQGAVNQPQHF.

This chain links TRBV9 with TRBJ2-1, with a tentative D call TRBD2 (6 bases). The length of the CDR3 is 13 residues. Between the trimmed V and J ends, which lost 4 bases and 9 bases, there was a span of 14 bases. Germline V lookup: CDR1 SGDLS, CDR2 YYNGEE. The CDR3 DNA reads TGTGCCAGCAGCCCGGGGTACGGGGGTGAGCAGTTCTTC. Its translation: CASSPGYGGEQFF.

The chain employs TRBV2 and TRBJ1-2; D is possibly TRBD1 (5 bases). The V gene lost 7 bases and the J gene lost 1 base, with 16 bases spanning the gap. Germline V lookup: CDR1 SNHLY, CDR2 FYNNEI. The CDR3 contains 15 residues. CDR3 region: CASIPRRGGNYGYTF. CDR3 nucleotide sequence: TGTGCCAGCATCCCACGACGGGGGGGTAACTATGGCTACACCTTC.

V and J are TRBV5-5 and TRBJ2-1; no firm D call. The germline gives CDR1 SGHKS, CDR2 YYEKEE (reference sequence). The CDR3 runs 14 residues. Trimming removed 6 bases from V and 2 bases from J, with 12 bases in between. DNA for the CDR3: TGTGCCAGCATCCTGGAGCCCCCCTACAATGAGCAGTTCTTC. This codes for CASILEPPYNEQFF. The variable domain in full, with the rest retrieved from reference TRBV5-5 and TRBJ2-1, is DAGVTQSPTHLIKTRGQQVTLRCSPISGHKSVSWYQQVLGQGPQFIFQYYEKEERGRGNFPDRFSARQFPNYSSELNVNALLLGDSALYLCASILEPPYNEQFFGPGTRLTVL.

CDR3 residues: CASNHGQGGFEAFF. CDR3 nucleotide sequence: TGTGCCAGCAACCATGGACAGGGGGGATTTGAAGCTTTCTTT. This chain joins TRBV28 and TRBJ1-1, with TRBD1 matching 10 bases. V shed 7 bases, J shed 7 bases, and the junction held 9 bases outside the gene matches. This CDR3 region has 14 residues. Germline CDR1 MDHEN, CDR2 SYDVKM.

The gene calls are TRBV4-2 and TRBJ1-2, with 8 bases lining up with TRBD1. V was pared by 1 base and J by 7 bases, with 23 bases of the junction left unmatched. CDR3 size: 20 residues. The V gene's germline CDR1 is LGHNA and CDR2 YNFKEQ. The CDR3 here is CASSQVIPRTDRTGPRGYTF. The CDR3 region has the DNA TGTGCCAGCAGCCAAGTGATCCCAAGAACTGACCGGACAGGGCCGCGTGGCTACACCTTC.

In its sample, this clone was seen once. The rearrangement uses TRBV5-1 and TRBJ2-3; TRBD2 aligns across 15 bases. The V and J ends lost 0 bases and 6 bases, in that order; junction bases with no gene match: 8. The CDR3 length is 18 residues. Germline loops: CDR1 SGHRS, CDR2 YFSETQ. The chain's CDR3 is CASSLEGLAGGIRDTQYF. The CDR3 nucleotides are TGCGCCAGCAGCTTGGAGGGACTAGCGGGGGGCATCCGGGATACGCAGTATTTT.

The genes are TRBV25-1 and TRBJ1-5; 8 nucleotides line up with TRBD1. This CDR3 region has 13 residues. Trimming cost V 9 bases and J 9 bases; bases outside gene matches: 10. CDR1 is MGHDK and CDR2 is SYGVNS in the germline V gene. DNA of the CDR3: TGTGCCAGTCTCGGACAGGGAGGGGGGCCCCAGCATTTT. It specifies CASLGQGGGPQHF.

The chain employs TRBV3-1 (or the pseudogene TRBV3-2) and TRBJ2-6, with TRBD2 as a possible D gene (5 bases). Per germline, CDR1 LGHDT and CDR2 YNNKEL (reference sequence). The CDR3 is made up of 13 amino acids. CDR3 nucleotides: TGTGCTAGCGACAACTCTGGGGCCAACGTCCTGACTTTC. Protein: CASDNSGANVLTF.

The chain recombines TRBV21-1 with TRBJ1-5; the table's D call TRBD1 went unverified against the DNA. TRBV21-1 is a pseudogene. The length of the CDR3 is 16 residues. CDR3 residues: CARVRTGLNDAQPQHF. The CDR3 bases are TGTGCCAGGGTAAGGACAGGGCTAAACGACGCCCAGCCTCAGCATTTT.

J is TRBJ1-6 and V is TRBV5-4; D may be TRBD1 (6 bases). Germline CDR1 is SGHNT and CDR2 is YYREEE (reference sequence). The CDR3 spans 15 residues. The V gene lost 2 bases and the J gene lost 7 bases, with 13 bases spanning the gap. The CDR3 spells CASSFFGGQNSPLHF. CDR3 nucleotides: TGTGCCAGCAGCTTTTTCGGGGGGCAAAATTCACCCCTCCACTTT.

The V and J genes are TRBV2 and TRBJ2-1, with TRBD2 matching 8 bases. Germline CDR1 is SNHLY and CDR2 is FYNNEI. The length of the CDR3 is 15 residues. Trimming cost V 8 bases and J 1 base; bases outside gene matches: 7. The CDR3 bases are TGTGCCAGCGGGCAGGCGGGAGGTTCCTACAATGAGCAGTTCTTC. It encodes CASGQAGGSYNEQFF. The full variable domain, its missing parts supplied by reference TRBV2 and TRBJ2-1, is EPEVTQTPSHQVTQMGQEVILRCVPISNHLYFYWYRQILGQKVEFLVSFYNNEISEKSEIFDDQFSVERPDGSNFTLKIRSTKLEDSAMYFCASGQAGGSYNEQFFGPGTRLTVL.

The sample holds one count of this clone. The chain couples TRBV7-9 to TRBJ1-1; 8 nucleotides line up with TRBD1. Germline-derived CDR1 and CDR2 are SEHNR and FQNEAQ (reference sequence). The CDR3 is made up of 15 amino acids. The junction had 9 bases not matched to a gene; V was cut back by 5 bases and J by 4 bases. This CDR3 is CASSQLGTGGTEAFF. CDR3 bases: TGTGCCAGCAGCCAACTGGGGACAGGTGGCACTGAAGCTTTCTTT.

The rearrangement joins TRBV6-5 to TRBJ2-1; D might be TRBD2 (6 bases). V lost 11 bases, J lost 1 base, and 18 bases lay in between. The CDR3 has 15 amino acids. Germline V gene lookup returns CDR1 MNHEY and CDR2 SVGAGI. CDR3 sequence (DNA): TGTGCCTGCGTATCTAGCGACCTATCCTACAATGAGCAGTTCTTC. Translated, it gives CACVSSDLSYNEQFF.

This clone has just one count. This rearrangement joins TRBV2 to TRBJ2-5; D may be TRBD2 (6 bases). From germline, CDR1 is SNHLY and CDR2 FYNNEI. The CDR3 extends over 14 amino acids. The ends were cut back, 6 bases at V and 4 bases at J, with 15 bases in the middle. The CDR3 here is CASRGGLEGETQYF. CDR3 nucleotide sequence: TGTGCCAGCAGGGGCGGGCTGGAGGGAGAGACCCAGTACTTC.

The chain is built from TRBV7-2 and TRBJ1-2; 9 bases are shared with TRBD1. Germline assignment: CDR1 SGHTA and CDR2 FQGNSA. This CDR3 comprises 16 residues. The V and J ends lost 1 base and 2 bases, in that order; junction bases with no gene match: 5. The DNA of the CDR3 is TGTGCCAGCAGCTTAGGAGCTGGGACAGGGAACTATGGCTACACCTTC. It encodes CASSLGAGTGNYGYTF.

The CDR3 protein is CASSRGLAGPIHEQFF. The DNA of the CDR3 is TGCGCCAGCAGCCGTGGCCTAGCGGGGCCAATCCATGAGCAGTTCTTC. The rearrangement joins TRBV4-1 to TRBJ2-1; 9 bases are shared with TRBD2. CDR1 and CDR2 (germline): MGHRA, YSYEKL. This CDR3 is 16 amino acids long. The junction had 12 bases not matched to a gene; V was cut back by 4 bases and J by 8 bases.

This clone was seen once. CDR3 bases: TGCGCCAGCAGCCTAGGGGGCGCGAGGGGCTACACCTTC. It yields the protein CASSLGGARGYTF. V is TRBV5-1 and J is TRBJ1-2; 7 bases match TRBD1. Germline V lookup: CDR1 SGHRS, CDR2 YFSETQ. Trimming cost V 4 bases and J 8 bases; bases outside gene matches: 8. This CDR3 comprises 13 residues.

This clone has only one observation. The V and J genes are TRBV5-4 and TRBJ2-1; 11 bases align to TRBD2. The ends lost 5 bases at V and 8 bases at J; junction bases unmatched: 9. The CDR3 runs 15 residues. The germline CDR1 and CDR2 sequences are SGHNT and YYREEE (reference sequence). The CDR3 loop reads CASSRLAGGFYEQFF. The CDR3 bases are TGTGCCAGCAGTCGTCTAGCGGGAGGCTTTTATGAGCAGTTCTTC. Filled out from reference TRBV5-4 and TRBJ2-1, the complete variable domain reads ETGVTQSPTHLIKTRGQQVTLRCSSQSGHNTVSWYQQALGQGPQFIFQYYREEENGRGNFPPRFSGLQFPNYSSELNVNALELDDSALYLCASSRLAGGFYEQFFGPGTRLTVL.

The rearrangement links TRBV5-1 to TRBJ1-5; D uncertain. The CDR3 runs 13 residues. CDR1 is SGHRS, CDR2 YFSETQ, per germline. The ends were cut back, 4 bases at V and 6 bases at J, with 11 bases in the middle. The CDR3 loop reads CASSPRPTQPQHF. CDR3 coding DNA: TGCGCCAGCAGCCCGCGGCCCACTCAGCCCCAGCATTTT.

This chain links TRBV2 with TRBJ2-5, with D possibly being TRBD1 (6 bases). Trimming cost V 2 bases and J 2 bases, with 12 bases left between them. From germline, CDR1 is SNHLY and CDR2 FYNNEI. The CDR3 sequence is 15 residues long. CDR3 nucleotides: TGTGCCAGCAGTGAATCCAGGGGCGGTCAAGAGACCCAGTACTTC. Protein product: CASSESRGGQETQYF.

The V call is TRBV11-3, the J call TRBJ2-6; tentatively, D is TRBD1 (5 bases). CDR3 size: 15 residues. Germline V gene lookup returns CDR1 SGHNT and CDR2 YENEEA. The germline V and J ends were trimmed by 1 base and 9 bases, with 13 bases remaining between them. This chain's CDR3 is CASSLGGVNNNVLTF. The CDR3 region has the DNA TGTGCCAGCAGCTTAGGGGGCGTTAACAACAACGTCCTGACTTTC.

The gene calls are TRBV9 and TRBJ2-7, with 8 nucleotides matching TRBD1. The CDR3 runs 15 residues. Germline values: CDR1 SGDLS, CDR2 YYNGEE. The V segment lost 4 bases and the J segment 2 bases; nucleotides outside the gene matches: 8. The CDR3 DNA sequence: TGTGCCAGCAGCCCCCGGACAGGGATTCCCTACGAGCAGTACTTC. Its translation: CASSPRTGIPYEQYF.

The gene calls are TRBV5-8 and TRBJ1-4; possibly TRBD1 for D (5 bases). Trimming left V 4 bases short and J 7 bases short, with 17 bases between. The V gene's germline CDR1 is SGHTS and CDR2 YDEGEE. The CDR3 sequence is 15 residues long. Written as DNA, the CDR3 is TGTGCCAGCAGCGAGACAGTTATTGAGGCTGAAAAACTGTTTTTT. It yields the protein CASSETVIEAEKLFF.

The V gene is TRBV28, the J gene TRBJ1-2, with TRBD1 matching 8 bases. CDR3 length equals 14 residues. CDR1 and CDR2 from the germline V gene are MDHEN and SYDVKM. The ends lost 3 bases at V and 4 bases at J; junction bases unmatched: 4. The CDR3 coding sequence is TGTGCCAGCAGTTTGGGACAGGCGGGCTATGGCTACACCTTC. This sequence encodes CASSLGQAGYGYTF.

This clone showed up just a few times. The chain combines TRBV6-5 with TRBJ2-7; tentatively, D is TRBD2 (6 bases). The CDR3 length is 15 residues. Trimming cost V 5 bases and J 0 bases, with 14 bases left between them. Germline CDR1 MNHEY, CDR2 SVGAGI. CDR3 nucleotides: TGTGCCAGCAGTAACCGGGACTTGAGCTCCTACGAGCAGTACTTC. Translating it yields CASSNRDLSSYEQYF.

The CDR3 here is CSVEEPRGEAFF. The CDR3 region has the DNA TGCAGCGTTGAAGAACCTCGGGGGGAAGCTTTCTTT. The chain couples TRBV29-1 to TRBJ1-1; the D gene is possibly TRBD1 (5 bases). This CDR3 region has 12 residues. V was cut by 0 bases and J by 8 bases, with 10 bases left in between. CDR1 and CDR2 from the germline V gene are SQVTM and ANQGSEA.

The genes are TRBV7-9 and TRBJ2-2, with TRBD1 matching over 8 bases. The CDR3 runs 16 residues. Germline CDR1 SEHNR, CDR2 FQNEAQ (reference sequence). V gave up 4 bases and J gave up 5 bases; unmatched junction bases: 9. The CDR3, as DNA: TGTGCCAGCAGCTCCCAGGGGGCGCTCTATACCGGGGAGCTGTTTTTT. Its protein product is CASSSQGALYTGELFF.